This TCR beta chain was obtained from a study of breast tumors, draining lymph nodes, adjacent tissues. The sample holds many counts of this clonotype. The antigen remains unidentified. Study-level findings and limits: Most tumor T cells seemingly derive from lymph node, then expand in tumor. Tumor TCR diversity was below lymph nodes but above nontumor tissue.

Samples came from axillary lymph nodes draining the breast cancer. Germline V gives CDR1 MNHNY, CDR2 SVGAGI (reference sequence). This CDR3 is 14 amino acids long. The trim removed 2 bases at V and 7 bases at J, leaving 5 bases unmatched. Each CDR3 protein gets one entry after TCRdb re-called the multiplex PCR reads with MiXCR. The sample holds 83,000 or so distinct CDR3 sequences, about 20% seen once. The chain uses TRBV6-6 and TRBJ2-1; 7 positions match TRBD2. This receptor was identified in a female donor with breast cancer. Some clones in this sample may be carry-over from other donors' samples. Sequenced material: axillary lymph node tissue. The DNA of the CDR3 is TGTGCCAGCAGTTACGAGGCGGGAGTGAATGAGCAGTTCTTC. It is translated as CASSYEAGVNEQFF.